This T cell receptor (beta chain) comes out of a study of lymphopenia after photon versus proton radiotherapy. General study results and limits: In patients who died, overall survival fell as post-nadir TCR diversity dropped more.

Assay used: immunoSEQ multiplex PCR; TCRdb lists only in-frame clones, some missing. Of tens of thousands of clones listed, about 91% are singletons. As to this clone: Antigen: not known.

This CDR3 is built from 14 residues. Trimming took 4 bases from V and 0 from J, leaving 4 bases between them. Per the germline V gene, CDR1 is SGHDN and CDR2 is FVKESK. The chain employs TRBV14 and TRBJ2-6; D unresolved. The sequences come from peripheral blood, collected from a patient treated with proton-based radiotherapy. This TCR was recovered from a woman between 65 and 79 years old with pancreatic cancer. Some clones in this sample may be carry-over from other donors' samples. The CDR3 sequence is CASSPYSGANVLTF. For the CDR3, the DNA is TGTGCCAGCAGCCCCTACTCTGGGGCCAACGTCCTGACTTTC.